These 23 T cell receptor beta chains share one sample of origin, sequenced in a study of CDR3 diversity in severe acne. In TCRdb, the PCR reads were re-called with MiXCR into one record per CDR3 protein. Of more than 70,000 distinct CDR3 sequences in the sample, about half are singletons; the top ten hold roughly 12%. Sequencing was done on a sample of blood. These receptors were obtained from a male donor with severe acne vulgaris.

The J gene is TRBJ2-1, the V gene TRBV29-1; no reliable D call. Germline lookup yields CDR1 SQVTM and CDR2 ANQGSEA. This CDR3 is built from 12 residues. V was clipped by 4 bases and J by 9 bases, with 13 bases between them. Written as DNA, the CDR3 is TGCAGCGTTGGTGAAGGCGTAAGTGAGCAGTTCTTC. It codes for CSVGEGVSEQFF.

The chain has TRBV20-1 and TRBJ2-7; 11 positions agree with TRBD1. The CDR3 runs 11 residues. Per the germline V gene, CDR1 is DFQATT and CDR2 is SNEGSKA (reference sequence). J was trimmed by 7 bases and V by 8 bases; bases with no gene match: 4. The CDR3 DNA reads TGCAGTTCCGGGACAGGGGGGGAGCAGTACTTC. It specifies CSSGTGGEQYF.

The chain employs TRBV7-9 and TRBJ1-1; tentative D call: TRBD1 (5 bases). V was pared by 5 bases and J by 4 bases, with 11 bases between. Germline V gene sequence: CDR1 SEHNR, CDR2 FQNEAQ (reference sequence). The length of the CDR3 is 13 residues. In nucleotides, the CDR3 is TGTGCCAGCAGCGGTCCGGGGGGCACTGAAGCTTTCTTT. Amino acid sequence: CASSGPGGTEAFF.

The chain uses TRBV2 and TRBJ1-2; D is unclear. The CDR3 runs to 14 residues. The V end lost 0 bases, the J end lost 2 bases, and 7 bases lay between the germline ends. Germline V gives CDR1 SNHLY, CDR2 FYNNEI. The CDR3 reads CASSEAGGNYGYTF. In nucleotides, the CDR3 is TGTGCCAGCAGTGAAGCGGGCGGCAACTATGGCTACACCTTC.

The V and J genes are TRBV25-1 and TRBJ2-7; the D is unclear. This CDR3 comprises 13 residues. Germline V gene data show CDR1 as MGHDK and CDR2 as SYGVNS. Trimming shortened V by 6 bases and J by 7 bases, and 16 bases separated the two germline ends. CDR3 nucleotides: TGTGCCAGCAGACCCGGCCCCTCGGAAGAGCAGTACTTC. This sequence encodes CASRPGPSEEQYF.

The CDR3 protein is CASSPGQGNNEQYF. DNA of the CDR3: TGTGCCAGCAGTCCGGGACAGGGGAACAACGAGCAGTACTTC. This sequence joins TRBV7-9 and TRBJ2-3; 10 bases match TRBD1. The closer fit of TRBJ2-7 to the DNA end suggests the J call may be wrong. The CDR3 sequence is 14 residues long. Germline values: CDR1 SEHNR, CDR2 FQNEAQ (reference sequence).

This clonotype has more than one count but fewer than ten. Here the CDR3 reads CASMTSPTYEQYF. CDR3 bases: TGCGCCAGCATGACATCGCCTACCTACGAGCAGTACTTC. The chain couples TRBV5-1 to TRBJ2-7; D is ambiguous. Trimming cost V 6 bases and J 2 bases, with 12 bases left between them. There are 13 residues in the CDR3. From germline, CDR1 is SGHRS and CDR2 YFSETQ.

CDR3: CASSLAAGTGELFF. The CDR3 bases are TGTGCCAGCAGCTTAGCGGCCGGGACCGGGGAGCTGTTTTTT. The chain joins TRBV7-2 to TRBJ2-2; no definite D call. The ends were cut back, 0 bases at V and 5 bases at J, with 7 bases in the middle. This CDR3 is built from 14 residues. Germline V gene sequence: CDR1 SGHTA, CDR2 FQGNSA.

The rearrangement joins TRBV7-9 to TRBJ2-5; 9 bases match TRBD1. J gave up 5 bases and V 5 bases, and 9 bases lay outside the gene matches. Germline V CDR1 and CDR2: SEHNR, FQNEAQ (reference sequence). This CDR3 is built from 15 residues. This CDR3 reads CASSEFGQGLETQYF. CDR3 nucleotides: TGTGCCAGCAGCGAATTCGGACAGGGGCTTGAGACCCAGTACTTC.

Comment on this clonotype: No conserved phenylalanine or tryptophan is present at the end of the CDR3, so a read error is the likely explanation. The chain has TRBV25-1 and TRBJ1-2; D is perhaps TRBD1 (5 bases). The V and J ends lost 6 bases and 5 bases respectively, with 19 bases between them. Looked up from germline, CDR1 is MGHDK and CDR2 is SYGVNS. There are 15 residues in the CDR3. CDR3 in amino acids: CASSYGGYGQYGYTL. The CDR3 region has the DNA TGTGCCAGCAGCTATGGGGGGTACGGTCAGTATGGCTACACCCTC.

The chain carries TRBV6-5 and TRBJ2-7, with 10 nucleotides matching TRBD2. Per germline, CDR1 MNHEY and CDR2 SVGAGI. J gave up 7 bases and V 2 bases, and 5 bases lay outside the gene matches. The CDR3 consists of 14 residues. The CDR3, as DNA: TGTGCCAGCAGTTACGGGCTAGCGGGAGAAGAGCAGTACTTC. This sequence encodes CASSYGLAGEEQYF.

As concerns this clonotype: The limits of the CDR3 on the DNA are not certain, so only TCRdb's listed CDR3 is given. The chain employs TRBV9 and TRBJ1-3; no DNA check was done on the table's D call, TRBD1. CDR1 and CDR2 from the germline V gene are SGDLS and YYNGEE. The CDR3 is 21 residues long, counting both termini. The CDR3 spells CASSVEVGTYEQYFGPGTIYF.

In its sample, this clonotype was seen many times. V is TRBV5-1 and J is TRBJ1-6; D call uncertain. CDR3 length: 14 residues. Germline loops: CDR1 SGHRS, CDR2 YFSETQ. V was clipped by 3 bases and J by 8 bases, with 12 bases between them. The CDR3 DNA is TGCGCCAGCAGCTCCGGACTGTCAGATTCACCCCTCCACTTT. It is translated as CASSSGLSDSPLHF.

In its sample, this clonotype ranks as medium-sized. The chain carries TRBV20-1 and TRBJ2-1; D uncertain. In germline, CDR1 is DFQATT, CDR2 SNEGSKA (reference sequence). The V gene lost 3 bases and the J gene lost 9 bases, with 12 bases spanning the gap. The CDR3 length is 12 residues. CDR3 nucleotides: TGCAGTGCTAGCCTCAGCCGGACTGAGCAGTTCTTC. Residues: CSASLSRTEQFF.

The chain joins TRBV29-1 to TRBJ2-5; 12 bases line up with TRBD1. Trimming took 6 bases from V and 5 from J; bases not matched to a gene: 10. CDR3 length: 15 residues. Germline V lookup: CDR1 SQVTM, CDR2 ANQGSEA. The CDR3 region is CSVALGQGAQETQYF. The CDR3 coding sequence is TGCAGCGTAGCTCTGGGACAGGGGGCGCAGGAGACCCAGTACTTC.

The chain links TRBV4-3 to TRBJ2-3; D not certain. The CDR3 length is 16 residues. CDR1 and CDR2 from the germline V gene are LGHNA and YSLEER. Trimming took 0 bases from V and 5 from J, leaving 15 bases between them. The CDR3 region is CASSQDPWASQDTQYF. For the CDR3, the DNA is TGCGCCAGCAGCCAAGATCCGTGGGCCTCGCAAGATACGCAGTATTTT.

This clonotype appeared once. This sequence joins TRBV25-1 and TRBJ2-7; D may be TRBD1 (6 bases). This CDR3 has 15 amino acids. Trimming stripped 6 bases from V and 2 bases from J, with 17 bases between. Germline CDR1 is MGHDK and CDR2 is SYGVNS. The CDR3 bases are TGTGCCAGCAGCCCGCCCAGGGACAAACCCTACGAGCAGTACTTC. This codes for CASSPPRDKPYEQYF.

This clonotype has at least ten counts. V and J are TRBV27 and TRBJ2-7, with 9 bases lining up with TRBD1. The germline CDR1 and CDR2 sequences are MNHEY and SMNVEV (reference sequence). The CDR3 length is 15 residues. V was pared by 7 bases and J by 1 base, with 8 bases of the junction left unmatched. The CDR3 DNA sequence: TGTGCCAGCAAAATTGGACAGGGGATGTCCTACGAGCAGTACTTC. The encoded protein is CASKIGQGMSYEQYF.

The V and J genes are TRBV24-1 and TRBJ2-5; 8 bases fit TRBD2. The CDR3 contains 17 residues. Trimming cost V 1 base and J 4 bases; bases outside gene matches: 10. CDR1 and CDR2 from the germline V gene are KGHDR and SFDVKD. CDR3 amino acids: CATSDFGSGGSAETQYF. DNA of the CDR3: TGTGCCACCAGTGATTTCGGTTCGGGAGGGTCCGCAGAGACCCAGTACTTC.

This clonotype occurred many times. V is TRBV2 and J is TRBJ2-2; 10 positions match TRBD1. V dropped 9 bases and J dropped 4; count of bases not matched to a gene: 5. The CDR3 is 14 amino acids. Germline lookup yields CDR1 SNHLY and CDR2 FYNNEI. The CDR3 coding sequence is TGTGCCAGAGGGGACAGGGGAGGCACCGGGGAGCTGTTTTTT. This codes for CARGDRGGTGELFF.

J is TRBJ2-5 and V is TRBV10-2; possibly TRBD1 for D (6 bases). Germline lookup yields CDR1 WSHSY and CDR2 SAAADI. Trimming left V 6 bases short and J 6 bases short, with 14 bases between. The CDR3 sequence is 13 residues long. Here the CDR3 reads CASRGTRGQTQYF. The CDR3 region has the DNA TGCGCCAGCAGGGGGACAAGGGGTCAGACCCAGTACTTC.

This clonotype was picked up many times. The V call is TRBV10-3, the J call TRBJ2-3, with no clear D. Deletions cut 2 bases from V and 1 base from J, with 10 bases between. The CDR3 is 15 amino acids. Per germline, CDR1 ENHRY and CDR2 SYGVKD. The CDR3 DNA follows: TGTGCCATCAGTGAGCGTGCGGCTCGCACAGATACGCAGTATTTT. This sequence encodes CAISERAARTDTQYF.

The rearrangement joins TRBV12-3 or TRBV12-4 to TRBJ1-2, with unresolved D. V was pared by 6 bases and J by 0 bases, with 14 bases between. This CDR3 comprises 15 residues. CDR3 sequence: CASSLSGLSNYGYTF. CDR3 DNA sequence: TGTGCCAGCAGCCTATCGGGTCTGTCTAACTATGGCTACACCTTC.